Listed below are T cell receptor beta chains from one sample, sequenced in a study of persistence of HIV-infected CD4 T cells. Libraries were prepared by immunoSEQ multiplex PCR; TCRdb keeps only in-frame clonotypes and omits some of them. The sample carries about 43,000 clones, around 90% recorded once. No antigen has been identified for these receptors. This sample comprised CD4+ T cells sorted from PBMCs after 18-hour stimulation, obtained from a patient who received antiretroviral therapy. Receptors were obtained from an adult man with HIV who was CMV-seropositive. Each CDR3 is given with its conserved first and last residue. Some rows have no size entry. The others give once, few or many, or a class for an expanded clone.

v_call clone_size cdr3_aa
TRBV19 once CASSEEYAGEQYF
TRBV7-9 - CASSAYRGFYNEQFF
TRBV2 - CASRNRGDEQFF
TRBV19 - CASTLTSGRSYEQYF
TRBV7-9 few CASSLARDGNQPQHF
TRBV7-2 - CASSNLGVNQPQHF
TRBV7-3 few CASSLQGSATEAFF
TRBV5-1 - CASSLGTGLNYGYTF
TRBV24-1 - CATSDPGTSGELDTQYF
TRBV20-1 - CSAPRVDEQYF
TRBV5-1 - CASSRGSSPLHF
TRBV7-2 - CASSSHGEYATIYF
TRBV9 - CASSGLAGGQNEQFF
TRBV6-5 - CASSYYRVRNNSPLHF
TRBV2 - CASMRRVSAGELFF
TRBV6-5 - CASSTRQGGYTF
TRBV19 once CASSIRRVRGNQPQHF
TRBV29-1 few CSVSRNSYEQYF
TRBV9 - CASSVDSRTDYGYTF
TRBV29-1 - CSVPASANTEAFF
TRBV27 - CATRKEDSVNSPLHF
TRBV6-6 - CASSRTGNWDSPLHF
TRBV7-8 once CASSFGGGGNTEAFF
TRBV27 - CASSTFNRGLNIQYF
TRBV3-1/TRBV3-2 - CASSQEGRVGYTF
TRBV5-5 - CASSLGLKEQPQHF
TRBV3-1/TRBV3-2 - CASSATSSYNEQFF
TRBV27 - CASSFTDRYF
TRBV5-1 - CASSLAGNYGYTF
TRBV6-5 - CASSNGGASYEQYF
TRBV7-9 - CASSPRRQEGEKLFF
TRBV19 - CASSIQTASYSNQPQHF
TRBV2 - CASSAGTGQSPLHF
TRBV27 few CASSFEGRGNEKLFF
TRBV4-1 - CASSHPGQGIWEQFF
TRBV3-1/TRBV3-2 once CASSQSGGRNEQFF
TRBV19 - CASSMGRGSYNEQFF
TRBV2 - CASSDRRGNTEAFF
TRBV12-5 - CASGFPPQSPQHF
TRBV4-2 - CASSQEQVPGANVLTF
TRBV27 once CASSSRLSGGDEQFF
TRBV5-1 - CASKGGVATNEKLFF
TRBV21-1 - CASSPPGGRNSPLHF
TRBV28 once CASSFNRNEQFF
TRBV7-2 - CASSLVGGTSNEQFF
TRBV3-1/TRBV3-2 - CASSLRTGLYGYTF